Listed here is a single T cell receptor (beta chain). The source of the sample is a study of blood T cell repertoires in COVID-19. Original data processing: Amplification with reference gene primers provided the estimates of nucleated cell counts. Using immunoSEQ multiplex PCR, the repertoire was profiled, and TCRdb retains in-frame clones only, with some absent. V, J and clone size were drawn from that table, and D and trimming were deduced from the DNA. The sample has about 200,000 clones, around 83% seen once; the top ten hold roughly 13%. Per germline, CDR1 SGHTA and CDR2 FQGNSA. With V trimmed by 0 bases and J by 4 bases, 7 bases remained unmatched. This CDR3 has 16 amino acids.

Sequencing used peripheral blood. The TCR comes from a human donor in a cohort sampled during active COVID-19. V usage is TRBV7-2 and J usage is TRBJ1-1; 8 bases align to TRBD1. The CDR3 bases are TGTGCCAGCAGCTTAGCGACGGCAGGGGGCAGCACTGAAGCTTTCTTT. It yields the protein CASSLATAGGSTEAFF.